The clone carrying this TCR beta chain has more than one count but fewer than ten. Its antigen is unidentified. This sample is part of a study of T cells after yellow fever vaccination. Production of TCR cDNA was by 5'RACE template switching, which also added a universal primer site and UMIs. Using its own MiXCR run on the 5' RACE reads, TCRdb lists one record per CDR3 protein. The table includes approximately 300,000 distinct CDR3 sequences, 10% to 15% detected once. Regarding the study as a whole: From the bulk population, abundant clonotypes could contaminate and appear within FACS-sorted repertoires. Most primary-vaccination clones recurred post-booster (under 98% CD4, roughly 91% CD8). Across the CD4 and CD8 compartments, a small share of clonotypes was present in both.

Germline CDR1 SEHNR, CDR2 FQNEAQ (reference sequence). This CDR3 is built from 16 residues. V was pared by 5 bases and J by 2 bases, with 17 bases between. The sequencing used CD4+ T cells sorted from PBMCs, collected 45 days after the yellow fever booster vaccination. This TCR derives from a man aged 25 to 40 who received the YFV17D yellow fever vaccine. V gene TRBV7-9 combines with J gene TRBJ2-3; D is possibly TRBD1 (6 bases). The CDR3 protein is CASSPHRAGATDTQYF. DNA of the CDR3: TGTGCCAGCAGCCCTCACAGGGCTGGGGCCACAGATACGCAGTATTTT.